A single sample is the source of the 28 T cell receptor beta chains below, sequenced in a study of molecular identifiers for immune sequencing clone quantification (dated by TCRdb to the late 2010s). Library generation was performed with PCR. Sequencer: Illumina HiSeq 4000. TCRdb reprocessing: public reads trimmed at Q25 with fastp, clones called with MiXCR, in-frame beta chains kept. Entries that share a CDR3 protein sequence are merged under the most common genes and DNA. The table for this sample lists over 600,000 distinct CDR3 sequences; 20% of them were counted only once. About 0.9% of the sample comes from the top ten. The sample comprised naive CD8+ T cells from blood, with Jurkat cell RNA spiked in. The label giving this sample's cell subset or site can be read as: FACS-sorted CD8+CD4-CCR7+CD45RA+ naive T cells. Every receptor here comes from a human donor in good health. Some libraries in this study had Jurkat cell RNA spiked in.

On this clonotype: Possible read error: a much larger clone is one base away. As the CDR3 is not closed by the conserved phenylalanine or tryptophan, this likely results from a read error. The chain employs TRBV27 and TRBJ2-5; 9 bases fit TRBD1. The CDR3 totals 15 residues. Unmatched junction bases numbered 10, after V lost 5 bases and J lost 6 bases. Germline V CDR1 and CDR2: MNHEY, SMNVEV (reference sequence). The CDR3 DNA reads TGTGCCAGCAGTGCCGGGACAGGGATGGAGAAGACCCAGTACTCC. Protein: CASSAGTGMEKTQYS.

Worth noting for this clonotype: Just one base apart from a much larger clone, this may be a read error. The rearrangement joins TRBV7-9 to TRBJ2-7; TRBD1 aligns across 7 bases. CDR3 size: 14 residues. Germline V lookup: CDR1 SEHNR, CDR2 FQNEAQ (reference sequence). This chain's CDR3 is CASSRDSVTYEQCF. Written as DNA, the CDR3 is TGTGCCAGCAGCCGGGACAGCGTAACCTACGAGCAGTGCTTC.

In this sample, this clonotype turned up many times. This rearrangement joins TRBV20-1 to TRBJ2-7, with D perhaps being TRBD1 or TRBD2 (6 bases each). Germline CDR1 DFQATT, CDR2 SNEGSKA (reference sequence). Trimming took 3 bases from V and 5 from J, leaving 17 bases between them. The length of the CDR3 is 14 residues. The CDR3 protein is CSASDPGGLDEQYF. The CDR3 nucleotides are TGCAGTGCTAGTGACCCCGGGGGCCTCGACGAGCAGTACTTC.

There are many counts of this clonotype. V gene TRBV6-5 combines with J gene TRBJ2-7, with a tentative D call TRBD2 (5 bases). Germline V gives CDR1 MNHEY, CDR2 SVGAGI. CDR3 length equals 14 residues. V gave up 8 bases and J gave up 0 bases, with 14 bases separating them. CDR3 region: CASRPGGDSYEQYF. For the CDR3, the DNA is TGTGCCAGCCGTCCTGGAGGAGACTCCTACGAGCAGTACTTC.

This clonotype was detected many times. The J gene is TRBJ2-7, the V gene TRBV28; D remains unclear. Between the trimmed V and J ends, which lost 5 bases and 2 bases, there was a span of 16 bases. Germline V CDR1 and CDR2: MDHEN, SYDVKM. The CDR3 runs 15 residues. The CDR3, as DNA: TGTGCCAGCAGTCCAACTCTAGGGTTAGCCTACGAGCAGTACTTC. Residues: CASSPTLGLAYEQYF. The variable domain in full, completed from reference TRBV28 and TRBJ2-7, reads DVKVTQSSRYLVKRTGEKVFLECVQDMDHENMFWYRQDPGLGLRLIYFSYDVKMKEKGDIPEGYSVSREKKERFSLILESASTNQTSMYLCASSPTLGLAYEQYFGPGTRLTVT.

This clonotype was observed a handful of times. The chain employs TRBV7-3 and TRBJ2-3; D is possibly TRBD2 (5 bases). V lost 1 base, J lost 0 bases, and 8 bases lay in between. The CDR3 loop spans 15 amino acids. The germline gives CDR1 SGHTA, CDR2 FQGTGA. The CDR3 loop reads CASSLIATSTDTQYF. The CDR3 nucleotides read TGTGCCAGCAGCTTAATAGCGACTAGCACAGATACGCAGTATTTT.

The sample holds many counts of this clonotype. The chain couples TRBV6-5 to TRBJ2-1, with 9 bases matching TRBD2. The V gene's germline CDR1 is MNHEY and CDR2 SVGAGI. CDR3 length equals 13 residues. The ends lost 2 bases at V and 9 bases at J; junction bases unmatched: 2. The CDR3 region has the DNA TGTGCCAGCAGTTACATAGCGGGAGTTGAGCAGTTCTTC. Translation gives CASSYIAGVEQFF.

This clonotype was observed many times. The chain uses TRBV20-1 and TRBJ2-3; D unresolved. Germline V lookup: CDR1 DFQATT, CDR2 SNEGSKA (reference sequence). CDR3 length equals 15 residues. Between the trimmed V and J ends, which lost 0 bases and 0 bases, there was a span of 10 bases. The CDR3 DNA sequence: TGCAGTGCTAGAGATTTTGCAACTAGCACAGATACGCAGTATTTT. Amino acids: CSARDFATSTDTQYF.

Of note for this clonotype: A read error is possible here, since a much larger clone lies one base away. The CDR3 DNA sequence: TGTGCCAGCAGCTTGGGGACAGAGGGTTTTGCTGAAGCTTTCTTT. Residues: CASSLGTEGFAEAFF. The chain employs TRBV5-6 and TRBJ1-1; D might be TRBD1 (6 bases). The CDR3 has 15 residues. Germline-derived CDR1 and CDR2 are SGHDT and YYEEEE. V was pared by 0 bases and J by 6 bases, with 15 bases between. Using reference TRBV5-6 and TRBJ1-1 for the parts outside the CDR3, the full variable domain is DAGVTQSPTHLIKTRGQQVTLRCSPKSGHDTVSWYQQALGQGPQFIFQYYEEEERQRGNFPDRFSGHQFPNYSSELNVNALLLGDSALYLCASSLGTEGFAEAFFGQGTRLTVV.

The sample holds a few counts of this clonotype. J is TRBJ2-7 and V is TRBV7-9, with D tentatively TRBD1 (5 bases). CDR3 length: 15 amino acids. Trimming removed 1 base from V and 6 bases from J, with 16 bases in between. The germline V gene encodes CDR1 SEHNR and CDR2 FQNEAQ (reference sequence). Here the CDR3 reads CASSLDRQDKGEQYF. The CDR3 nucleotides are TGTGCCAGCAGCTTAGATCGTCAGGACAAGGGCGAGCAGTACTTC.

This clonotype was detected a few times. The genes are TRBV3-1 and TRBJ2-7; 14 nucleotides match TRBD2. V was clipped by 4 bases and J by 0 bases; unmatched bases: 11. This CDR3 region has 19 residues. Germline assignment: CDR1 LGHDT and CDR2 YNNKEL (reference sequence). The CDR3 reads CASSPRKGLAGVYSYEQYF. The CDR3, as DNA: TGTGCCAGCAGCCCAAGGAAGGGACTAGCGGGAGTTTACTCCTACGAGCAGTACTTC.

Ten or more counts support this clonotype. This chain links TRBV5-4 with TRBJ2-7, with 10 bases that match TRBD1. The junction had 10 bases not matched to a gene; V was cut back by 0 bases and J by 7 bases. CDR1 is SGHNT, CDR2 YYREEE, per germline (reference sequence). CDR3 length: 16 residues. Here the CDR3 DNA reads TGTGCCAGCAGCTTGGGCCCGGGACAGGGGTCGGGAGAGCAGTACTTC. Amino acids: CASSLGPGQGSGEQYF.

Concerning this clonotype: A much larger clone sits a single nucleotide away, making a read error possible. J is TRBJ1-5 and V is TRBV28; a possible D gene is TRBD1 (5 bases). Germline lookup yields CDR1 MDHEN and CDR2 SYDVKM. The CDR3 is made up of 13 amino acids. The CDR3: CAGSLDTFQPQHF. CDR3 DNA sequence: TGTGCCGGCAGTTTGGACACGTTCCAGCCCCAGCATTTT. Supplemented by reference TRBV28 and TRBJ1-5, the full variable domain reads DVKVTQSSRYLVKRTGEKVFLECVQDMDHENMFWYRQDPGLGLRLIYFSYDVKMKEKGDIPEGYSVSREKKERFSLILESASTNQTSMYLCAGSLDTFQPQHFGDGTRLSIL.

The chain uses TRBV11-2 and TRBJ2-7; 12 nucleotides align to TRBD2. Trimming at V came to 4 bases and at J to 0 bases, leaving 4 bases not matched to a gene. Germline V gene lookup returns CDR1 SGHAT and CDR2 FQNNGV. The CDR3 is 16 amino acids. In nucleotides, the CDR3 is TGTGCCAGCAGCTATCCGGGACTAGCGGGCTCCTACGAGCAGTACTTC. Its protein is CASSYPGLAGSYEQYF.

The table lists this clonotype with a few counts. This chain uses TRBV24-1 with TRBJ2-1; 9 bases line up with TRBD2. From germline, CDR1 is KGHDR and CDR2 SFDVKD. The CDR3 has 16 residues. J gave up 5 bases and V 1 base, and 5 bases lay outside the gene matches. The CDR3 loop is CATSDFGLAGDNEQFF. CDR3 bases: TGTGCCACCAGTGATTTTGGGTTAGCGGGGGACAATGAGCAGTTCTTC.

This chain links TRBV6-1 with TRBJ1-5; 7 nucleotides align to TRBD1. V trimming: 3 bases; J trimming: 1 base; junction bases outside the gene matches: 6. Looked up from germline, CDR1 is MNHNS and CDR2 is SASEGT. This CDR3 contains 16 residues. CDR3 loop: CASSDLQGVSNQPQHF. CDR3 bases: TGTGCCAGCAGTGACCTCCAGGGGGTGAGCAATCAGCCCCAGCATTTT.

In this sample, this clonotype turned up many times. The CDR3 DNA reads TGTGCCAGCAGCCCGGGACAAAACTACAATGAGCAGTTCTTC. Encoded protein: CASSPGQNYNEQFF. The J gene is TRBJ2-1, the V gene TRBV11-3; tentative D call: TRBD1 (6 bases). Germline loops: CDR1 SGHNT, CDR2 YENEEA. Trimming shortened V by 5 bases and J by 3 bases, and 11 bases separated the two germline ends. This CDR3 has 14 residues.

CDR3 sequence reads: CASSYVTGTYEQYF. The CDR3 DNA follows: TGTGCCAGCAGTTATGTGACAGGGACCTACGAGCAGTACTTC. The chain has TRBV6-5 and TRBJ2-7; TRBD1 agrees at 7 bases. CDR1 MNHEY and CDR2 SVGAGI come from the germline V gene. Trimming at V came to 3 bases and at J to 2 bases, leaving 4 bases not matched to a gene. The CDR3 is 14 residues long.

In its sample, this clonotype was seen many times. V usage is TRBV19 and J usage is TRBJ2-1; 7 nucleotides align to TRBD2. Germline-derived CDR1 and CDR2 are LNHDA and SQIVND (reference sequence). The J segment lost 4 bases and the V segment lost 7 bases, leaving 10 bases of the junction unmatched. The CDR3 is 15 amino acids. The CDR3 region is CASTMGEGLYNEQFF. CDR3 DNA: TGTGCCAGTACCATGGGGGAGGGCCTGTACAATGAGCAGTTCTTC.

This clonotype has ten or more counts. The chain is built from TRBV6-2 or TRBV6-3 and TRBJ2-7, with 15 bases matching TRBD2. Germline lookup yields CDR1 MNHEY and CDR2 SVGEGT. Trimming cost V 6 bases and J 2 bases; bases outside gene matches: 11. This CDR3 is 18 amino acids long. The CDR3 loop reads CASSSGTSGRFQAYEQYF. CDR3 coding DNA: TGTGCCAGCAGCTCCGGGACTAGCGGGAGGTTCCAAGCCTACGAGCAGTACTTC.

This clonotype came up a few times. The chain links TRBV6-5 to TRBJ1-1; possible D gene TRBD1, 6 bases. Germline V gives CDR1 MNHEY, CDR2 SVGAGI. The V end lost 0 bases, the J end lost 5 bases, and 13 bases lay between the germline ends. This CDR3 contains 15 residues. The CDR3: CASSYSGRGGTEAFF. For the CDR3, the DNA is TGTGCCAGCAGTTACTCGGGCAGGGGAGGAACTGAAGCTTTCTTT.

This clonotype has only a few counts. CDR3 sequence reads: CASSQESDNSPLHF. CDR3 bases: TGCGCCAGCAGCCAAGAGTCGGATAATTCACCCCTCCACTTT. The rearrangement links TRBV4-1 to TRBJ1-6; D is undetermined. The CDR3 spans 14 residues. V shed 0 bases and J shed 5 bases, with 5 bases lying between them. CDR1 MGHRA and CDR2 YSYEKL come from the germline V gene.

This clonotype appeared once. A much larger clone differs from this one at a single base, so this may be a read error. The CDR3 does not end in the conserved phenylalanine or tryptophan, so this is likely a read error. The V gene is TRBV30, the J gene TRBJ2-7; 7 bases line up with TRBD1. The CDR3 extends over 13 amino acids. The germline gives CDR1 GTSNPN, CDR2 SVGIG (reference sequence). V dropped 2 bases and J dropped 2; count of bases not matched to a gene: 3. CDR3 coding DNA: TGTGCCTGGAGTTGGGGGACAGCCTACGAGCAGTACCTC. Amino acids: CAWSWGTAYEQYL.

This clonotype has a single count. This clone may be a read error of a much larger clone one base away. The CDR3 sequence: CASSYDRGSYEQYF. The CDR3 bases are TGTGCCAGCAGTTACGACAGGGGAAGCTACGAGCAGTACTTC. The V gene is TRBV6-5, the J gene TRBJ2-7, with 8 bases aligning to TRBD1. The germline V gene encodes CDR1 MNHEY and CDR2 SVGAGI. V lost 2 bases, J lost 3 bases, and 3 bases stayed unmatched. There are 14 residues in the CDR3.

To note about this clonotype: The junction departs from germline at one end; a sequencing error may be responsible. The V and J genes are TRBV3-1 and TRBJ2-2, with D possibly being TRBD2 (5 bases). CDR1 LGHDT and CDR2 YNNKEL come from the germline V gene (reference sequence). This CDR3 is 12 amino acids long. Here the CDR3 reads CASSANTGELSF. The CDR3 DNA reads TGTGCCAGCAGCGCCAACACCGGGGAGCTGTCTTTT. The full variable domain, rest sourced from reference TRBV3-1 and TRBJ2-2, is DTAVSQTPKYLVTQMGNDKSIKCEQNLGHDTMYWYKQDSKKFLKIMFSYNNKELIINETVPNRFSPKSPDKAHLNLHINSLELGDSAVYFCASSANTGELSFGEGSRLTVL.

This clonotype was observed at least ten times. This chain connects TRBV5-1 to TRBJ1-1; no reliable D call. The CDR3 is 14 amino acids. Germline V gives CDR1 SGHRS, CDR2 YFSETQ. Trimming shortened V by 0 bases and J by 7 bases, and 13 bases separated the two germline ends. This CDR3 reads CASSLVGVLDEAFF. The DNA of the CDR3 is TGCGCCAGCAGCTTGGTCGGGGTTCTGGATGAAGCTTTCTTT.

V usage is TRBV11-2 and J usage is TRBJ2-4; the D call may be TRBD1 or TRBD2 (6 bases each). The V gene lost 2 bases and the J gene lost 5 bases, with 19 bases spanning the gap. CDR1 is SGHAT, CDR2 FQNNGV, per germline. The length of the CDR3 is 17 residues. CDR3: CASSLWSPGARENIQYF. In nucleotides, the CDR3 is TGTGCCAGCAGCTTATGGTCTCCGGGGGCGCGGGAAAACATTCAGTACTTC.

This clonotype was picked up many times. As DNA, the CDR3 is TGTGCCTGGAGTGTAGCAGGACTATATGGCTACACCTTC. This encodes CAWSVAGLYGYTF. The chain carries TRBV30 and TRBJ1-2, with D hard to call. Germline loops: CDR1 GTSNPN, CDR2 SVGIG (reference sequence). V lost 0 bases and J lost 5, with 10 bases in between. This CDR3 comprises 13 residues.